One sample yielded the 29 T cell receptor beta chains listed below, sequenced in a study of shared clonotypes between healthy human individuals. Profiling relied on immunoSEQ multiplex PCR, and the TCRdb table lists in-frame clones only, not all of them. The profile shows about 1.5 million clones, around 95% of them singletons. Sequencing was performed on naive CD4+ T cells sorted from blood. Subset denoted: CD45RA+ positively selected. These receptors all come from a man between 25 and 39 years old in good health.

This clone was recorded only once. The J gene is TRBJ1-5, the V gene TRBV5-1; D is unresolved. Germline CDR1 and CDR2: SGHRS and YFSETQ. Trimming left V 1 base short and J 3 bases short, with 8 bases between. The CDR3 length is 14 residues. This CDR3 is CASSLSADNQPQHF. The CDR3 bases are TGCGCCAGCAGCTTGTCGGCAGACAATCAGCCCCAGCATTTT.

This clone was detected only once. The rearrangement joins TRBV7-2 to TRBJ1-1, with D tentatively TRBD1 (5 bases). The V end was cut by 4 bases, the J end by 4 bases, with 10 bases between. The germline V gene has CDR1 SGHTA and CDR2 FQGNSA. This CDR3 has 13 amino acids. DNA for the CDR3: TGTGCCAGCAGCTCGGGGGGGTTCACTGAAGCTTTCTTT. This encodes CASSSGGFTEAFF.

The rearrangement uses TRBV7-2 and TRBJ2-1; 11 positions match TRBD1. Trimming took 6 bases from V and 3 from J; bases not matched to a gene: 4. The CDR3 contains 15 residues. Germline V gene lookup returns CDR1 SGHTA and CDR2 FQGNSA. CDR3 amino acids: CASRPGTGGYNEQFF. CDR3 DNA sequence: TGTGCCAGCAGGCCCGGGACAGGGGGCTACAATGAGCAGTTCTTC.

The J gene is TRBJ2-1, the V gene TRBV4-1; 9 nucleotides agree with TRBD2. The CDR3 totals 14 residues. CDR1 MGHRA and CDR2 YSYEKL come from the germline V gene. J gave up 4 bases and V 10 bases, and 8 bases lay outside the gene matches. The CDR3 protein is CATTPLAGYNEQFF. The DNA of the CDR3 is TGCGCCACCACTCCCCTAGCGGGATACAATGAGCAGTTCTTC.

J is TRBJ1-1 and V is TRBV28; D is possibly TRBD1 (6 bases). The germline V and J ends were trimmed by 2 bases and 0 bases, with 22 bases remaining between them. Germline assignment: CDR1 MDHEN and CDR2 SYDVKM. The CDR3 contains 19 residues. This CDR3 reads CASSLNRLVLGGVNTEAFF. The CDR3, as DNA: TGTGCCAGCAGTTTAAACCGCCTTGTCCTGGGGGGCGTGAACACTGAAGCTTTCTTT.

The DNA for the CDR3 is TGTGCCAGCAGTTATACCACAGGGACCTACGAGCAGTACTTC. It specifies CASSYTTGTYEQYF. The rearrangement links TRBV6-6 to TRBJ2-7; possibly TRBD1 for D (6 bases). The V gene lost 3 bases and the J gene lost 2 bases, with 11 bases spanning the gap. The CDR3 extends over 14 amino acids. CDR1 is MNHNY, CDR2 SVGAGI, per germline (reference sequence).

The chain employs TRBV7-6 and TRBJ2-6, with D perhaps TRBD1 or TRBD2 (5 bases each). The CDR3 sequence is 18 residues long. Per the germline V gene, CDR1 is SGHVS and CDR2 is FNYEAQ. V lost 4 bases and J lost 0, with 16 bases in between. CDR3 loop: CASSSRGPAFSGANVLTF. In nucleotides, the CDR3 is TGTGCCAGCAGCTCGAGGGGTCCAGCCTTCTCTGGGGCCAACGTCCTGACTTTC.

This clone was seen just once. The V call is TRBV19, the J call TRBJ1-1; possibly TRBD1 for D (6 bases). The germline CDR1 and CDR2 sequences are LNHDA and SQIVND (reference sequence). The CDR3 contains 17 residues. Trimming shortened V by 6 bases and J by 0 bases, and 20 bases separated the two germline ends. The CDR3 reads CASSFGRGRGMNTEAFF. The CDR3 DNA reads as TGTGCCAGTAGCTTCGGGCGGGGAAGGGGGATGAACACTGAAGCTTTCTTT.

This chain uses TRBV2 with TRBJ2-7; D gene ambiguous. Trimming left V 3 bases short and J 0 bases short, with 9 bases between. Germline CDR1 SNHLY, CDR2 FYNNEI. CDR3 length equals 14 residues. As DNA, the CDR3 is TGTGCCAGCAGTGACTGGCGACGCTCCTACGAGCAGTACTTC. As protein: CASSDWRRSYEQYF.

The chain recombines TRBV6-5 with TRBJ2-7; 11 bases fit TRBD1. The CDR3 sequence is 15 residues long. Looked up from germline, CDR1 is MNHEY and CDR2 is SVGAGI. The V gene end was trimmed by 2 bases and the J gene end by 6 bases; junction bases not matched to a gene: 6. The CDR3 bases are TGTGCCAGCAGTTACCCTACCGGGACAGGGGGCGAGCAGTACTTC. Translating it yields CASSYPTGTGGEQYF.

The chain recombines TRBV25-1 with TRBJ1-1; tentatively, D is TRBD1 (5 bases). Looked up from germline, CDR1 is MGHDK and CDR2 is SYGVNS. This CDR3 has 14 amino acids. The V gene lost 1 base and the J gene lost 7 bases, with 13 bases spanning the gap. The CDR3 sequence is CASSEFPPGHEAFF. DNA of the CDR3: TGTGCCAGCAGTGAATTTCCCCCCGGACATGAAGCTTTCTTT.

This clone showed up just once. The rearrangement joins TRBV28 to TRBJ1-3, with D possibly TRBD1 on 6 matching bases. Deletions cut 8 bases from V and 5 bases from J, with 10 bases between. The CDR3 has 12 amino acids. Germline loops: CDR1 MDHEN, CDR2 SYDVKM. The CDR3 is CASRQGRNTIYF. CDR3 in DNA: TGTGCCAGCCGGCAGGGGAGAAACACCATATATTTT.

V usage is TRBV7-2 and J usage is TRBJ2-3; the match to TRBD2 covers 7 bases. This CDR3 has 17 residues. V dropped 5 bases and J dropped 3; count of bases not matched to a gene: 14. Germline V gives CDR1 SGHTA, CDR2 FQGNSA. This CDR3 reads CASSRPLANLATDTQYF. CDR3 nucleotides: TGTGCCAGCAGCCGACCACTAGCGAACCTCGCGACAGATACGCAGTATTTT.

The gene calls are TRBV29-1 and TRBJ2-7, with D possibly being TRBD2 (6 bases). The V end was cut by 4 bases, the J end by 6 bases, with 10 bases between. CDR1 SQVTM and CDR2 ANQGSEA come from the germline V gene. The CDR3 totals 11 residues. The CDR3 reads CSVGGGTEQYF. Here the CDR3 DNA reads TGCAGCGTTGGGGGCGGGACCGAGCAGTACTTC.

This chain joins TRBV5-1 and TRBJ2-2, with 9 bases fitting TRBD1. Trimming at V came to 3 bases and at J to 1 base, leaving 4 bases not matched to a gene. Per the germline V gene, CDR1 is SGHRS and CDR2 is YFSETQ. The CDR3 loop spans 16 amino acids. The CDR3 loop is CASSWEGQGNTGELFF. CDR3 DNA sequence: TGCGCCAGCAGCTGGGAGGGACAGGGGAACACCGGGGAGCTGTTTTTT.

The V gene is TRBV7-2, the J gene TRBJ1-2; D not certain. The length of the CDR3 is 13 residues. V lost 4 bases and J lost 8, with 14 bases in between. CDR1 and CDR2 (germline): SGHTA, FQGNSA. The CDR3 nucleotides read TGTGCCAGCAGCTCCCACCCTCTATGGGGCTACACCTTC. Translating gives CASSSHPLWGYTF.

This chain joins TRBV11-2 and TRBJ2-7; 9 nucleotides line up with TRBD1. V shed 5 bases and J 1 base; nucleotides not matched to a gene: 12. CDR3 length: 17 amino acids. CDR1 is SGHAT and CDR2 is FQNNGV in the germline V gene. This CDR3 is CASSTNRDRVRSYEQYF. In DNA form, the CDR3 reads TGTGCCAGCAGCACGAACCGGGACAGGGTGAGGTCCTACGAGCAGTACTTC.

The chain has TRBV7-2 and TRBJ2-7; the match to TRBD2 covers 11 bases. The length of the CDR3 is 15 residues. Trimming cost V 5 bases and J 2 bases; bases outside gene matches: 5. Germline V lookup: CDR1 SGHTA, CDR2 FQGNSA. The CDR3 region has the DNA TGTGCCAGCAGCATACGACTAGCGGGGACCTACGAGCAGTACTTC. Its protein product is CASSIRLAGTYEQYF. Supplemented by reference TRBV7-2 and TRBJ2-7, the full variable domain reads GAGVSQSPSNKVTEKGKDVELRCDPISGHTALYWYRQSLGQGLEFLIYFQGNSAPDKSGLPSDRFSAERTGGSVSTLTIQRTQQEDSAVYLCASSIRLAGTYEQYFGPGTRLTVT.

The rearrangement links TRBV14 to TRBJ1-1; unclear D gene. The CDR3 runs 14 residues. V lost 2 bases, J lost 5 bases, and 12 bases lay in between. The germline V gene has CDR1 SGHDN and CDR2 FVKESK. The CDR3 DNA follows: TGTGCCAGCAGCCAACTCGCGGGTTGGACTGAAGCTTTCTTT. Amino acids: CASSQLAGWTEAFF.

The J gene is TRBJ2-1, the V gene TRBV29-1, with 7 bases matching TRBD2. This CDR3 has 14 amino acids. J lost 3 bases, V lost 6 bases, and 8 bases had no gene match. Per the germline V gene, CDR1 is SQVTM and CDR2 is ANQGSEA. The CDR3 loop reads CSVLGGRDYNEQFF. CDR3 coding DNA: TGCAGCGTCCTTGGCGGGAGAGACTACAATGAGCAGTTCTTC.

The chain employs TRBV4-3 and TRBJ2-1; D call uncertain. CDR1 and CDR2 from the germline V gene are LGHNA and YSLEER. CDR3 length: 16 residues. Between the trimmed V and J ends, which lost 3 bases and 7 bases, there was a span of 19 bases. CDR3 DNA sequence: TGCGCCAGCAGCCAGGCAAATCGCTTCCTCATAAATGAGCAGTTCTTC. Its protein is CASSQANRFLINEQFF.

This clone was observed once. Distinct nucleotide sequences in the sample also encode this CDR3. V and J are TRBV19 and TRBJ1-5; D is undetermined. Deletions cut 2 bases from V and 1 base from J, with 9 bases between. This CDR3 has 15 residues. The germline V gene encodes CDR1 LNHDA and CDR2 SQIVND (reference sequence). The CDR3 is CASSISDRSNQPQHF. CDR3 coding DNA: TGTGCCAGTAGTATATCGGACCGGAGCAATCAGCCCCAGCATTTT. Variable domain in full (rest from reference TRBV19 and TRBJ1-5): DGGITQSPKYLFRKEGQNVTLSCEQNLNHDAMYWYRQDPGQGLRLIYYSQIVNDFQKGDIAEGYSVSREKKESFPLTVTSAQKNPTAFYLCASSISDRSNQPQHFGDGTRLSIL.

The chain combines TRBV2 with TRBJ1-1; unclear D gene. CDR3 size: 11 residues. V was shortened by 6 bases and J by 1 base, with 3 bases between the two germline ends. Germline lookup yields CDR1 SNHLY and CDR2 FYNNEI. CDR3 nucleotide sequence: TGTGCCAGCAGAGGGAACACTGAAGCTTTCTTT. It translates to CASRGNTEAFF. Full variable domain (outside the CDR3, taken from reference TRBV2 and TRBJ1-1): EPEVTQTPSHQVTQMGQEVILRCVPISNHLYFYWYRQILGQKVEFLVSFYNNEISEKSEIFDDQFSVERPDGSNFTLKIRSTKLEDSAMYFCASRGNTEAFFGQGTRLTVV.

The chain uses TRBV10-2 and TRBJ2-7; possibly TRBD1 for D (6 bases). V was cut by 6 bases and J by 0 bases, with 12 bases left in between. The CDR3 sequence is 14 residues long. From germline, CDR1 is WSHSY and CDR2 SAAADI. The CDR3 DNA is TGCGCCAGCAGCAACACGGACAGCTCCTACGAGCAGTACTTC. It is translated as CASSNTDSSYEQYF.

The chain links TRBV9 to TRBJ2-1, with D hard to call. Germline V lookup: CDR1 SGDLS, CDR2 YYNGEE. Trimming stripped 3 bases from V and 3 bases from J, with 10 bases between. This CDR3 has 14 residues. This CDR3 reads CASSASADYNEQFF. The CDR3 region has the DNA TGTGCCAGCAGCGCCAGCGCGGACTACAATGAGCAGTTCTTC.

The chain employs TRBV7-9 and TRBJ1-5; D possibly corresponds to TRBD1 (5 bases). The CDR3 consists of 14 residues. V lost 5 bases to trimming and J lost 5 bases, with 13 bases between them. Germline loops: CDR1 SEHNR, CDR2 FQNEAQ (reference sequence). CDR3 in DNA: TGTGCCAGCAGCCTCGCAGGGCAACATCAGCCCCAGCATTTT. It codes for CASSLAGQHQPQHF.

V and J are TRBV7-6 and TRBJ2-3; no clear D. The germline V gene has CDR1 SGHVS and CDR2 FNYEAQ. Trimming took 0 bases from V and 2 from J, leaving 15 bases between them. There are 17 residues in the CDR3. The CDR3 DNA is TGTGCCAGCAGCTTAGCGATAGGAACCCCTCCCACAGATACGCAGTATTTT. Translated, it gives CASSLAIGTPPTDTQYF.

This rearrangement joins TRBV5-4 to TRBJ2-1, with 7 bases aligning to TRBD2. This CDR3 spans 14 amino acids. Germline trimming cut 1 base from V and 7 bases from J; bases unmatched to any gene: 5. The germline CDR1 and CDR2 sequences are SGHNT and YYREEE (reference sequence). The CDR3 reads CASSLWAGENEQFF. The CDR3 DNA reads TGTGCCAGCAGCTTGTGGGCGGGAGAGAATGAGCAGTTCTTC.

V and J are TRBV4-3 and TRBJ2-3; D possibly corresponds to TRBD2 (6 bases). The germline CDR1 and CDR2 sequences are LGHNA and YSLEER. V was pared by 4 bases and J by 0 bases, with 14 bases between. This CDR3 has 16 residues. CDR3 in DNA: TGCGCCAGCAGCCGGTCTCCTAGCGCTAGCACAGATACGCAGTATTTT. Translation gives CASSRSPSASTDTQYF.